This T cell receptor (beta chain) was sequenced during a study of blood T cell repertoires in COVID-19. Study context: Sites in the United States, Italy and Spain provided acute and convalescent COVID-19 samples. PBMCs, B-cell-depleted T cells, or T cells provided the cDNA or gDNA that made up the material.

In the original analysis: For nucleated cells, counts were estimated from reference gene primer amplification. TCRdb keeps only in-frame clones here, not all; method: immunoSEQ multiplex PCR. The DNA gave D and trimming, while V, J and clone size come from that table. The sample carries some 140,000 clones, over 60% recorded once. Germline loops: CDR1 KGHSH, CDR2 LQKENI. J lost 3 bases, V lost 2 bases, and 5 bases had no gene match. The CDR3 has 16 residues. The source material was peripheral blood. The receptor was isolated from an elderly man with acute or convalescent COVID-19. The chain is built from TRBV18 and TRBJ1-5; 9 bases line up with TRBD1. Here the CDR3 reads CASSPFGTGYNQPQHF. In nucleotides, the CDR3 is TGTGCCAGCTCACCATTCGGGACAGGGTACAATCAGCCCCAGCATTTT.